This entry describes one T cell receptor (beta chain). This clone's antigen is unknown. No much larger clone exists at a distance of one base, and base qualities are not known. TCRbeta CDR3 regions were amplified from genomic DNA by means of the immunoSEQ Assay, a bias-controlled multiplex PCR. Turning to the authors' computational methods: Within the assay, amplification of reference gene primers was used to estimate how many nucleated cells each sample contained. To quantify the absolute abundance of each unique TCRbeta CDR3 rearrangement, sequence reads were collapsed and filtered. Productive Simpson clonality was computed per sample as the square root of Simpson's diversity index over productive rearrangements. In its TCRdb copy, this immuneACCESS table keeps in-frame sequences only and misses some clones. Where compared with another copy, unresolved V genes explain less than half of these, and the others have no known cause. For V, J and clone size, that table is used; D and trimming come from the DNA. Within this sample are roughly 380,000 clones, with around 90% of them counted one time only. Approximately 4.1% of the sample rests with the top ten.

These data originate in a study of blood T cell repertoires in COVID-19 (dated by TCRdb to the early 2020s). Regarding the complete study: The collaborator samples originated in the United States, Italy and Spain and spanned the acute and convalescent phases of COVID-19. The material from the prospective study consisted of cDNA or gDNA derived from T cells, B-cell-depleted T cells, or PBMCs. The dataset comprised deeply sampled blood TCRbeta repertoires from subjects exposed to, actively infected with, or recovered from COVID-19. The repertoires were released in a freely available public database intended as a resource for research on the immune response to SARS-CoV-2. The samples were drawn from the first 160 participants of the ongoing ImmuneRACE study and from some 1,300 subjects provided by 6 global collaborators. A de-identified subject ID, COVID-19 status, age in years and sex were almost always included in the sample metadata. Where available, HLA class I and class II types were obtained from metadata supplied by the sample provider rather than from assay-based typing.

Study-wide findings and limitations: The amount of clinical and demographic metadata varied by source and participant and was provided uncurated.

The CDR3 contains 14 residues, cysteine and phenylalanine counted. Only the CDR3 DNA is retained, 42 bases long and in frame from the first base. Sequences SNHLY (CDR1) and FYNNEI (CDR2) are obtained from the germline V gene. V drops 7 bases and J drops 0 bases, leaving 13 bases in between. At one collaborating source in Seattle, patients were enrolled during active infection and were followed longitudinally through the course of disease. Each collaborating institution followed its own protocols to collect whole blood in K2EDTA tubes. Collaborator samples were shipped for TCRbeta analysis as frozen whole blood, isolated PBMCs, or DNA extracted from either sample type.

Sequencing used peripheral blood. The rearrangement combines TRBV2 with TRBJ2-7; no confident D gene assignment can be made. This clonotype was sampled from a woman in her sixties with COVID-19, enrolled during active disease. The CDR3 corresponds to CASKRDSSSYEQYF. Here is the DNA: TGTGCCAGCAAAAGAGACTCAAGCTCCTACGAGCAGTACTTC.